Listed here is a single T cell receptor beta chain. This entry comes from a study of cytomegalovirus exposure and HLA in healthy donors. V was pared by 1 base and J by 1 base, with 1 base of the junction left unmatched. The CDR3 spans 15 residues. Germline loops: CDR1 LGHNT, CDR2 FRNRAP. PCR involved 60 Vbeta and 13 Jbeta primers. The method was immunoSEQ multiplex PCR; TCRdb's version includes in-frame clones alone and lacks a portion of them. The repertoire consists of around 150,000 clones, with roughly 60% occurring once and the leading ten covering 2.4%. The source is a woman between 40 and 50 years old in good health and CMV-seronegative. V usage is TRBV12-5 and J usage is TRBJ2-5, with 9 bases matching TRBD2. What was sequenced was PBMCs. The CDR3 is CASGLGSGGQETQYF. The DNA for the CDR3 is TGTGCTAGTGGTTTGGGTAGCGGGGGCCAAGAGACCCAGTACTTC. The full variable domain, rest sourced from reference TRBV12-5 and TRBJ2-5, is DARVTQTPRHKVTEMGQEVTMRCQPILGHNTVFWYRQTMMQGLELLAYFRNRAPLDDSGMPKDRFSAEMPDATLATLKIQPSEPRDSAVYFCASGLGSGGQETQYFGPGTRLLVL.